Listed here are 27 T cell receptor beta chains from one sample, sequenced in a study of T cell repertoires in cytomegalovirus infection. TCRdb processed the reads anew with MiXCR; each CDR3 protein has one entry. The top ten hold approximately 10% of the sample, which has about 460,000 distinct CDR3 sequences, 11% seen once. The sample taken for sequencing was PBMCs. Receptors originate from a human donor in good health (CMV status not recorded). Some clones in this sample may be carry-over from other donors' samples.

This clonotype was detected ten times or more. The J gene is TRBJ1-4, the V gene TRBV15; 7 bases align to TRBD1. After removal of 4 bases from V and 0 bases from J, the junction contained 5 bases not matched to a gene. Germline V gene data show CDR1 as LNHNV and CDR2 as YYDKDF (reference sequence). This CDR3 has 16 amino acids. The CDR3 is CATSKGGKPTNEKLFF. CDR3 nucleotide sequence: TGTGCCACCAGCAAAGGGGGCAAACCAACTAATGAAAAACTGTTTTTT.

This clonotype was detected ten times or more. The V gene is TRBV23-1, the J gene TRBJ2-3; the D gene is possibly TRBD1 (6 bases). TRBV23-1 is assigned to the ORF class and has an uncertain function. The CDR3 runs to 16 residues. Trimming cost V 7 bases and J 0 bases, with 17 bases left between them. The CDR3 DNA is TGCGCCAGCATCCCCTCAGGGGTATCTAGCACAGATACGCAGTATTTT. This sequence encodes CASIPSGVSSTDTQYF.

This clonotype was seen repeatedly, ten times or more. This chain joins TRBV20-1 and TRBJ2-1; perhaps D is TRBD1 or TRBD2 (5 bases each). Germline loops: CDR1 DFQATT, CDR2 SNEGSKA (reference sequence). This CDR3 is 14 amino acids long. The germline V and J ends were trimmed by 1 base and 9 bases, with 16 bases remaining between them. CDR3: CSARAGTSQGEQFF. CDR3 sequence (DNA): TGCAGTGCTAGAGCTGGGACCTCCCAGGGTGAGCAGTTCTTC.

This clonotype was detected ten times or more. The CDR3, as DNA: TGTGCCAGCAGCCTAAATAGCGGGGGGGGAGTATGGGAGACCCAGTACTTC. This sequence encodes CASSLNSGGGVWETQYF. The chain is built from TRBV7-2 and TRBJ2-5, with 11 bases fitting TRBD2. The junction had 13 bases not matched to a gene; V was cut back by 5 bases and J by 5 bases. The CDR3 has 17 amino acids. Germline V gives CDR1 SGHTA, CDR2 FQGNSA.

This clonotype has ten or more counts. CDR3 DNA: TGTGCCAGCAGCTCAGCAGCGGGAGCTGTTTGGACCCAGTACTTC. Translation: CASSSAAGAVWTQYF. The gene calls are TRBV7-9 and TRBJ2-5; 8 nucleotides agree with TRBD2. From germline, CDR1 is SEHNR and CDR2 FQNEAQ (reference sequence). The CDR3 runs to 15 residues. With V trimmed by 4 bases and J by 7 bases, 11 bases remained unmatched.

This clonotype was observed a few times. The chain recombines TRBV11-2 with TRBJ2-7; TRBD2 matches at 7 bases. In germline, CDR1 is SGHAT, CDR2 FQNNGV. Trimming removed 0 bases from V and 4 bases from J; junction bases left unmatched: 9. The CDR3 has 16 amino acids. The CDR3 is CASSLDTGGSRYEQYF. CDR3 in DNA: TGTGCCAGCAGCTTAGATACGGGAGGCAGCAGGTACGAGCAGTACTTC.

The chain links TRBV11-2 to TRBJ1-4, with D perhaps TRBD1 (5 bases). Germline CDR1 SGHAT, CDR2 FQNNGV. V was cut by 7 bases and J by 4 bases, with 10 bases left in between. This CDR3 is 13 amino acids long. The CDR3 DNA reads TGTGCCAGCACCCCGGGGGGTAATGAAAAACTGTTTTTT. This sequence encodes CASTPGGNEKLFF. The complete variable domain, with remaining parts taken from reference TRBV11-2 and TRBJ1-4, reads EAGVAQSPRYKIIEKRQSVAFWCNPISGHATLYWYQQILGQGPKLLIQFQNNGVVDDSQLPKDRFSAERLKGVDSTLKIQPAKLEDSAVYLCASTPGGNEKLFFGSGTQLSVL.

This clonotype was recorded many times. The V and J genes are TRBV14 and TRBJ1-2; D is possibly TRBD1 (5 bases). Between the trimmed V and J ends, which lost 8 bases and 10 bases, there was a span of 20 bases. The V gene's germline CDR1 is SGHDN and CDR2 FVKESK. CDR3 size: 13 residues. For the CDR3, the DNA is TGTGCCAGCGCGCCCCCGGGACTCGGGGACTACACCTTC. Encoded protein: CASAPPGLGDYTF.

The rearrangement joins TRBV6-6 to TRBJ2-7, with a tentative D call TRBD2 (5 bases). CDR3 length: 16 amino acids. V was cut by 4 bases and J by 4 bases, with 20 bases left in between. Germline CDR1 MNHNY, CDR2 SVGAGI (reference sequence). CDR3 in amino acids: CASSLVASSRAYEQYF. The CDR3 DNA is TGTGCCAGCAGTTTAGTAGCGAGCTCCCGGGCGTACGAGCAGTACTTC.

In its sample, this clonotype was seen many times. The chain's CDR3 is CASSLSLGIDGYTF. In DNA form, the CDR3 reads TGTGCCAGCAGCCTAAGCCTGGGGATTGATGGCTACACCTTC. The chain has TRBV25-1 and TRBJ1-2, with D hard to call. Trimming pared 6 bases from V and 6 bases from J, leaving 17 bases between. CDR1 and CDR2 (germline): MGHDK, SYGVNS. This CDR3 is 14 amino acids long.

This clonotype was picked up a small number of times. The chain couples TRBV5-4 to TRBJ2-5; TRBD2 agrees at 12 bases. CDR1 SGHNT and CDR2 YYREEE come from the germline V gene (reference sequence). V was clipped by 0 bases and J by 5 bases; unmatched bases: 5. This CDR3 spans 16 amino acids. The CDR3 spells CASSLASGREAETQYF. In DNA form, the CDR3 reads TGTGCCAGCAGCTTGGCTAGCGGGAGGGAGGCGGAGACCCAGTACTTC.

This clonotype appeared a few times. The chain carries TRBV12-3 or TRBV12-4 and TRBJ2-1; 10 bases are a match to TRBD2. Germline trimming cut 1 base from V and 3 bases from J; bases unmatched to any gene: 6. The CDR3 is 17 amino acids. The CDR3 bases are TGTGCCAGCAGTTTAGATAAGCGGGGGGGGTTCTACAATGAGCAGTTCTTC. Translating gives CASSLDKRGGFYNEQFF.

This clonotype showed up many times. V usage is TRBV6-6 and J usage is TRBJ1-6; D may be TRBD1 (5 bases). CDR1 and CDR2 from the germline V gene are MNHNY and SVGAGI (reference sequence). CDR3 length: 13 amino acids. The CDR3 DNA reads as TGTGCAGCTGGGGCGCTAGAGAATTCACCCCTCCACTTT. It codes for CAAGALENSPLHF.

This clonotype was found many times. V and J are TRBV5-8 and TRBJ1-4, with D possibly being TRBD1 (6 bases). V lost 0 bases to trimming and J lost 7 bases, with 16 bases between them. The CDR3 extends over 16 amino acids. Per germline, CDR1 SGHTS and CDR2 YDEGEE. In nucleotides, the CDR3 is TGTGCCAGCAGCTTGGCAGGAGGGGGACGGGGTGAAAAACTGTTTTTT. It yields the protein CASSLAGGGRGEKLFF.

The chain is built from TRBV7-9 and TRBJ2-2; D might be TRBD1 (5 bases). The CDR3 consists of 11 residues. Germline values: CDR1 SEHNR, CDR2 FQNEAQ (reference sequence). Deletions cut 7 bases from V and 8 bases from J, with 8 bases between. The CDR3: CASIWTGELFF. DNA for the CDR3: TGTGCCAGCATATGGACAGGGGAGCTGTTTTTT.

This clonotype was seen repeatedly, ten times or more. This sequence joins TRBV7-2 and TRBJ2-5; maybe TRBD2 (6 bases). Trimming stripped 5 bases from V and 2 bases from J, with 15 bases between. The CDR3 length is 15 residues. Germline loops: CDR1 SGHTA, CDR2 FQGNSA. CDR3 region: CASSPRRAGQETQYF. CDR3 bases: TGTGCCAGCAGCCCGAGACGGGCGGGACAAGAGACCCAGTACTTC.

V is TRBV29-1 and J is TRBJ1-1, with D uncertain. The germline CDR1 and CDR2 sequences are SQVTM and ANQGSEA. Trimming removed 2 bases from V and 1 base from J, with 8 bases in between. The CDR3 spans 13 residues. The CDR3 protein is CSVEPQKNTEAFF. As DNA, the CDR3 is TGCAGCGTTGAACCGCAGAAGAACACTGAAGCTTTCTTT.

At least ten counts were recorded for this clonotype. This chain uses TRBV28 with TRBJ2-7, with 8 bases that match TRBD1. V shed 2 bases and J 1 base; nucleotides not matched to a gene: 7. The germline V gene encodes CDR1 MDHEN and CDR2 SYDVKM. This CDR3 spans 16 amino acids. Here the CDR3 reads CASSLRPGGPSYEQYF. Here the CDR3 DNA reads TGTGCCAGCAGTTTACGTCCAGGGGGCCCGTCCTACGAGCAGTACTTC.

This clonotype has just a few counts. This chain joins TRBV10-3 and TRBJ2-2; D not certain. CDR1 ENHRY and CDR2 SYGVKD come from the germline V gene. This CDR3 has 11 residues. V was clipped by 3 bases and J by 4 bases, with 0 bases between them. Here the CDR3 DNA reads TGTGCCATCAGTGACACCGGGGAGCTGTTTTTT. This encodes CAISDTGELFF.

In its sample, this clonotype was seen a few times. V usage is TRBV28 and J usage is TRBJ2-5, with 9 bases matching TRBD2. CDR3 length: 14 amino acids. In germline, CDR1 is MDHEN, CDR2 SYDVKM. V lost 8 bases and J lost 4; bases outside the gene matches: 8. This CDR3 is CASGAGGMGETQYF. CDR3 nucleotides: TGTGCCAGCGGCGCGGGAGGGATGGGAGAGACCCAGTACTTC.

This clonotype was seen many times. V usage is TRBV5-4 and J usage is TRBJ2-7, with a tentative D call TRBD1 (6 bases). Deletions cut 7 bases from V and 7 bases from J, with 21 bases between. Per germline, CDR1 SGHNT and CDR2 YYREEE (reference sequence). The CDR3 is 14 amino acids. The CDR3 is CASSHGGGKMEQYF. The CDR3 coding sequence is TGTGCCAGCTCCCATGGGGGCGGAAAGATGGAGCAGTACTTC.

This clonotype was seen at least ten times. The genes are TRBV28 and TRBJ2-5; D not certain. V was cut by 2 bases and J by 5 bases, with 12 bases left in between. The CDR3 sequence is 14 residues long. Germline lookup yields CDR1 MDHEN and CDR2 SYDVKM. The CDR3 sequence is CASSLNDGRETQYF. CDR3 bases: TGTGCCAGCAGTTTAAACGATGGGCGGGAGACCCAGTACTTC.

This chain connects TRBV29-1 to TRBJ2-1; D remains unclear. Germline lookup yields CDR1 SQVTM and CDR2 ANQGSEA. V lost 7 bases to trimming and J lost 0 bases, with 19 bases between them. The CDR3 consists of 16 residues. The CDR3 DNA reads TGCAGCGCCCTGCGGAGAACAGCTAGCTCCTACAATGAGCAGTTCTTC. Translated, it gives CSALRRTASSYNEQFF.

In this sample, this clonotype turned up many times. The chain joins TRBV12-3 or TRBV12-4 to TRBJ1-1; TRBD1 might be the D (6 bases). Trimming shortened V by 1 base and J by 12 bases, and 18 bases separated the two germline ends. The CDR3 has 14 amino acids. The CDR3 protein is CASSLEPTGWKTFF. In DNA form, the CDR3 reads TGTGCCAGCAGTTTAGAACCGACAGGCTGGAAAACTTTCTTT.

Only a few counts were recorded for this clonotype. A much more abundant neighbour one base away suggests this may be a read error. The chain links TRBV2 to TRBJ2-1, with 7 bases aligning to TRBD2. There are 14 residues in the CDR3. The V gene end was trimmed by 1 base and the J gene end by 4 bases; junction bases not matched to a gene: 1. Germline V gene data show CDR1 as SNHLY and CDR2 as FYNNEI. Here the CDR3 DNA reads TGTGCCAGCAGTGAAGAGGGAGGGTACAATGAGCAGTTCTTC. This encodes CASSEEGGYNEQFF.

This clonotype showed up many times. The CDR3 is CASSSGSTQETQYF. CDR3 nucleotide sequence: TGTGCCAGCAGTAGCGGGAGCACCCAAGAGACCCAGTACTTC. The chain recombines TRBV6-1 with TRBJ2-5; 8 nucleotides line up with TRBD2. The germline V gene encodes CDR1 MNHNS and CDR2 SASEGT. The trim removed 5 bases at V and 1 base at J, leaving 3 bases unmatched. This CDR3 comprises 14 residues.

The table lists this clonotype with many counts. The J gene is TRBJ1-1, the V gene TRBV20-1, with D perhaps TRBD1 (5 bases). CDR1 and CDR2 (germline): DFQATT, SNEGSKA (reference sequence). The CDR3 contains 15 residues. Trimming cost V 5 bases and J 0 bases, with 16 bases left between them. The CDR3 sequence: CSAPDSGRMNTEAFF. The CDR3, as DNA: TGCAGTGCTCCTGACAGCGGAAGGATGAACACTGAAGCTTTCTTT.